Listed below are T cell receptor beta chains from one sample, sequenced in a study of cytomegalovirus exposure and HLA in healthy donors. The data were produced by immunoSEQ multiplex PCR, yet TCRdb's version contains in-frame clones alone and is incomplete. The profile shows about 85,000 clones, more than 75% of them singletons. The sample taken for sequencing was PBMCs. The receptors here all came from a woman between 45 and 60 years old in good health and CMV-seropositive. CDR3s include the opening cysteine and the closing phenylalanine or tryptophan. Fields, in order: clone size, D gene, J gene, V gene, CDR3 protein, CDR3 DNA. D genes are given only for firm matches. Part of the rows lack a size; the others show once, few, many or a class for expanded clones.

abundance: .
d_gene: TRBD2
j_gene: TRBJ2-3
v_gene: TRBV30
CDR3aa: CAWSVAGGSGDTQYF
CDR3nt: TGTGCCTGGAGTGTAGCGGGAGGGTCAGGAGATACGCAGTATTTT

abundance: .
d_gene: .
j_gene: TRBJ1-2
v_gene: TRBV7-9
CDR3aa: CASSLEGSNYGYTF
CDR3nt: TGTGCCAGCAGCTTAGAGGGGTCTAACTATGGCTACACCTTC

abundance: .
d_gene: .
j_gene: TRBJ2-3
v_gene: TRBV5-1
CDR3aa: CASSLAFSGDTQYF
CDR3nt: TGCGCCAGCAGCTTGGCCTTTTCGGGGGATACGCAGTATTTT

abundance: .
d_gene: TRBD2
j_gene: TRBJ2-7
v_gene: TRBV18
CDR3aa: CASSLTSGGVSSYEQYF
CDR3nt: TGTGCCAGCTCACTGACTAGCGGGGGGGTAAGCTCCTACGAGCAGTACTTC

abundance: .
d_gene: TRBD1
j_gene: TRBJ1-5
v_gene: TRBV6-5
CDR3aa: CASSYGQGSQPQHF
CDR3nt: TGTGCCAGCAGTTACGGACAGGGCAGTCAGCCCCAGCATTTT

abundance: once
d_gene: .
j_gene: TRBJ2-7
v_gene: TRBV7-9
CDR3aa: CASSVVPGEQYF
CDR3nt: TGTGCCAGCAGCGTCGTGCCGGGCGAGCAGTACTTC

abundance: .
d_gene: .
j_gene: TRBJ2-7
v_gene: TRBV27
CDR3aa: CASSTNRDKYEQYF
CDR3nt: TGTGCCAGCAGTACTAACCGGGACAAGTACGAGCAGTACTTC

abundance: .
d_gene: .
j_gene: TRBJ1-4
v_gene: TRBV30
CDR3aa: CAWSTNRDIGEKLFF
CDR3nt: TGTGCCTGGAGTACAAACCGGGACATCGGTGAAAAACTGTTTTTT

abundance: .
d_gene: .
j_gene: TRBJ2-5
v_gene: TRBV9
CDR3aa: CASSVVVGAETQYF
CDR3nt: TGTGCCAGCAGCGTAGTGGTGGGAGCGGAGACCCAGTACTTC

abundance: once
d_gene: .
j_gene: TRBJ1-3
v_gene: TRBV13
CDR3aa: CASSLGAGASNTIYF
CDR3nt: TGTGCCAGCAGCTTAGGGGCAGGGGCATCGAACACCATATATTTT

abundance: .
d_gene: .
j_gene: TRBJ2-7
v_gene: TRBV6-1
CDR3aa: CASSEGIRTEQYF
CDR3nt: TGTGCCAGCAGTGAAGGAATACGCACCGAGCAGTACTTC

abundance: .
d_gene: .
j_gene: TRBJ1-6
v_gene: TRBV2
CDR3aa: CASTMAGVSYNSPLHF
CDR3nt: TGTGCCAGCACGATGGCGGGGGTCTCCTATAATTCACCCCTCCACTTT

abundance: .
d_gene: .
j_gene: TRBJ2-1
v_gene: TRBV7-9
CDR3aa: CASSLARIMREGGNEQFF
CDR3nt: TGTGCCAGCAGCTTAGCGCGTATCATGAGGGAAGGCGGCAATGAGCAGTTCTTC

abundance: .
d_gene: .
j_gene: TRBJ2-6
v_gene: TRBV15
CDR3aa: CATSSTGTGANVLTF
CDR3nt: TGTGCCACCAGCAGTACAGGGACTGGGGCCAACGTCCTGACTTTC

abundance: .
d_gene: TRBD1
j_gene: TRBJ1-5
v_gene: TRBV27
CDR3aa: CASRPQGGNQPQHF
CDR3nt: TGTGCCAGCAGACCACAGGGGGGCAATCAGCCCCAGCATTTT

abundance: .
d_gene: .
j_gene: TRBJ1-4
v_gene: TRBV18
CDR3aa: CASSRTDNEKLFF
CDR3nt: TGTGCCAGCTCAAGGACAGATAATGAAAAACTGTTTTTT

abundance: .
d_gene: TRBD1
j_gene: TRBJ1-4
v_gene: TRBV30
CDR3aa: CACPRGQGNEKLFF
CDR3nt: TGTGCCTGCCCTCGGGGACAGGGGAATGAAAAACTGTTTTTT

abundance: .
d_gene: TRBD1
j_gene: TRBJ1-3
v_gene: TRBV9
CDR3aa: CASSVTTGAGNTIYF
CDR3nt: TGTGCCAGCAGCGTCACCACAGGGGCTGGAAACACCATATATTTT

abundance: few
d_gene: TRBD1
j_gene: TRBJ1-4
v_gene: TRBV7-9
CDR3aa: CASSFWAGTGGTNEKLFF
CDR3nt: TGTGCCAGCAGCTTCTGGGCCGGGACAGGGGGCACTAATGAAAAACTGTTTTTT

abundance: .
d_gene: .
j_gene: TRBJ2-7
v_gene: TRBV5-1
CDR3aa: CASSDTGQISYEQYF
CDR3nt: TGCGCCAGCAGCGATACAGGACAGATATCCTACGAGCAGTACTTC

abundance: .
d_gene: .
j_gene: TRBJ1-2
v_gene: TRBV5-4
CDR3aa: CASSLEGPEGYTF
CDR3nt: TGTGCCAGCAGCTTAGAGGGCCCTGAGGGCTACACCTTC

abundance: .
d_gene: TRBD2
j_gene: TRBJ2-7
v_gene: TRBV2
CDR3aa: CATTSGDLYEQYF
CDR3nt: TGTGCTACCACTAGCGGAGATCTCTACGAGCAGTACTTC

abundance: .
d_gene: .
j_gene: TRBJ1-5
v_gene: TRBV27
CDR3aa: CASSPGGWESNQPQHF
CDR3nt: TGTGCCAGCAGCCCGGGGGGGTGGGAGAGCAATCAGCCCCAGCATTTT

abundance: once
d_gene: TRBD1
j_gene: TRBJ2-1
v_gene: TRBV6-5
CDR3aa: CASSDRGHEQFF
CDR3nt: TGTGCCAGCAGTGACAGGGGACATGAGCAGTTCTTC

abundance: .
d_gene: .
j_gene: TRBJ2-5
v_gene: TRBV10-2
CDR3aa: CASLGALGETQYF
CDR3nt: TGCGCCAGCCTGGGGGCCCTGGGGGAGACCCAGTACTTC

abundance: .
d_gene: .
j_gene: TRBJ1-3
v_gene: TRBV6-1
CDR3aa: CASSATGLGGNTIYF
CDR3nt: TGTGCCAGCAGTGCCACAGGCCTGGGTGGAAACACCATATATTTT

abundance: .
d_gene: TRBD2
j_gene: TRBJ2-7
v_gene: TRBV27
CDR3aa: CASSIAGGTYEQYF
CDR3nt: TGTGCCAGCAGTATAGCGGGGGGAACCTACGAGCAGTACTTC

abundance: .
d_gene: .
j_gene: TRBJ1-4
v_gene: TRBV18
CDR3aa: CASSPGRGGGHEKLFF
CDR3nt: TGTGCCAGCTCACCGGGGAGGGGCGGAGGTCATGAAAAACTGTTTTTT

abundance: .
d_gene: TRBD1
j_gene: TRBJ2-2
v_gene: TRBV6-5
CDR3aa: CASSYWGQGTGELFF
CDR3nt: TGTGCCAGCAGTTACTGGGGACAGGGGACCGGGGAGCTGTTTTTT

abundance: .
d_gene: TRBD1
j_gene: TRBJ2-1
v_gene: TRBV29-1
CDR3aa: CSVAGTGGFYNEQFF
CDR3nt: TGCAGCGTCGCCGGGACAGGGGGTTTCTACAATGAGCAGTTCTTC

abundance: .
d_gene: .
j_gene: TRBJ2-7
v_gene: TRBV9
CDR3aa: CASSADSGSYEQYF
CDR3nt: TGTGCCAGCAGCGCTGATAGCGGATCCTACGAGCAGTACTTC

abundance: .
d_gene: TRBD1
j_gene: TRBJ2-7
v_gene: TRBV6-5
CDR3aa: CASSATPDRAHEQYF
CDR3nt: TGTGCCAGCAGCGCCACGCCGGACAGGGCCCACGAGCAGTACTTC

abundance: .
d_gene: TRBD1
j_gene: TRBJ2-3
v_gene: TRBV19
CDR3aa: CASSSGQGADTQYF
CDR3nt: TGTGCCAGTAGTTCGGGACAGGGGGCCGATACGCAGTATTTT

abundance: .
d_gene: TRBD1
j_gene: TRBJ2-2
v_gene: TRBV10-1
CDR3aa: CASREDRANTGELFF
CDR3nt: TGCGCCAGCAGGGAAGACAGGGCGAACACCGGGGAGCTGTTTTTT

abundance: .
d_gene: TRBD2
j_gene: TRBJ2-1
v_gene: TRBV5-6
CDR3aa: CASSPTSGPTPGYEQFF
CDR3nt: TGTGCCAGCAGCCCAACTAGCGGTCCCACCCCGGGCTATGAGCAGTTCTTC

abundance: .
d_gene: TRBD1
j_gene: TRBJ1-4
v_gene: TRBV5-5
CDR3aa: CASSVTGGGEKLFF
CDR3nt: TGTGCCAGCAGCGTGACAGGGGGAGGTGAAAAACTGTTTTTT

abundance: few
d_gene: TRBD2
j_gene: TRBJ2-4
v_gene: TRBV4-1
CDR3aa: CASSELSGSGGKNIQYF
CDR3nt: TGCGCCAGCAGCGAGCTTAGCGGGAGTGGAGGCAAAAACATTCAGTACTTC

abundance: few
d_gene: .
j_gene: TRBJ2-1
v_gene: TRBV10-1
CDR3aa: CASSIGTGTTEFF
CDR3nt: TGCGCCAGCAGTATTGGTACCGGGACAACAGAGTTCTTC

abundance: .
d_gene: .
j_gene: TRBJ2-1
v_gene: TRBV5-1
CDR3aa: CASSLATGSYNEQFF
CDR3nt: TGCGCCAGCAGCTTGGCCACAGGGTCTTACAATGAGCAGTTCTTC

abundance: .
d_gene: .
j_gene: TRBJ1-2
v_gene: TRBV4-1
CDR3aa: CASSSLMPGASGYTF
CDR3nt: TGCGCCAGCAGCTCCCTTATGCCAGGCGCCAGTGGCTACACCTTC

abundance: .
d_gene: .
j_gene: TRBJ1-1
v_gene: TRBV7-9
CDR3aa: CASSLGGLEAFF
CDR3nt: TGTGCCAGCAGCCTCGGGGGGCTTGAAGCTTTCTTT

abundance: .
d_gene: .
j_gene: TRBJ1-1
v_gene: TRBV5-1
CDR3aa: CASRVEMNTEAFF
CDR3nt: TGCGCCAGCCGGGTGGAGATGAACACTGAAGCTTTCTTT

abundance: .
d_gene: .
j_gene: TRBJ2-5
v_gene: TRBV10-3
CDR3aa: CAISDPQETQYF
CDR3nt: TGTGCCATCAGTGACCCGCAAGAGACCCAGTACTTC

abundance: few
d_gene: .
j_gene: TRBJ2-3
v_gene: TRBV11-2
CDR3aa: CASSLSSTDTQYF
CDR3nt: TGTGCCAGCAGCTTATCAAGCACAGATACGCAGTATTTT

abundance: .
d_gene: .
j_gene: TRBJ2-3
v_gene: TRBV5-5
CDR3aa: CASSLRQSGTDTQYF
CDR3nt: TGTGCCAGCAGCTTGAGACAGTCGGGCACAGATACGCAGTATTTT

abundance: .
d_gene: .
j_gene: TRBJ1-5
v_gene: TRBV2
CDR3aa: CASRATFDRLNQPQHF
CDR3nt: TGTGCCAGCAGGGCGACATTCGACAGGCTAAATCAGCCCCAGCATTTT

abundance: once
d_gene: .
j_gene: TRBJ2-2
v_gene: TRBV6-5
CDR3aa: CASSRTVTGELFF
CDR3nt: TGTGCCAGCAGCAGGACAGTCACCGGGGAGCTGTTTTTT

abundance: .
d_gene: .
j_gene: TRBJ1-5
v_gene: TRBV19
CDR3aa: CASSIRGASNQPQHF
CDR3nt: TGTGCCAGTAGTATACGTGGGGCGAGCAATCAGCCCCAGCATTTT

abundance: .
d_gene: TRBD2
j_gene: TRBJ2-5
v_gene: TRBV19
CDR3aa: CASSKLAGELQETQYF
CDR3nt: TGTGCCAGTAGTAAACTAGCGGGGGAGCTCCAAGAGACCCAGTACTTC

abundance: .
d_gene: TRBD1
j_gene: TRBJ1-3
v_gene: TRBV4-1
CDR3aa: CASSQGTGQRNTIYF
CDR3nt: TGCGCCAGCAGCCAAGGGACAGGGCAGCGGAACACCATATATTTT

abundance: .
d_gene: TRBD2
j_gene: TRBJ2-1
v_gene: TRBV29-1
CDR3aa: CSVGGGGGHNEQFF
CDR3nt: TGCAGCGTTGGGGGCGGGGGGGGGCACAATGAGCAGTTCTTC

abundance: .
d_gene: .
j_gene: TRBJ1-1
v_gene: TRBV21-1
CDR3aa: CASSKWPGQVVLRTEAFF
CDR3nt: TGTGCCAGCAGCAAGTGGCCGGGACAGGTCGTTTTGCGCACTGAAGCTTTCTTT

abundance: .
d_gene: .
j_gene: TRBJ1-2
v_gene: TRBV9
CDR3aa: CASSVAGAPFYGYTF
CDR3nt: TGTGCCAGCAGCGTAGCAGGGGCGCCCTTCTATGGCTACACCTTC

abundance: once
d_gene: .
j_gene: TRBJ2-1
v_gene: TRBV5-4
CDR3aa: CASSGSSYNEQFF
CDR3nt: TGTGCCAGCAGCGGGAGCTCCTACAATGAGCAGTTCTTC

abundance: .
d_gene: .
j_gene: TRBJ1-5
v_gene: TRBV5-1
CDR3aa: CASSNGQNQPQHF
CDR3nt: TGCGCCAGCAGCAACGGACAGAATCAGCCCCAGCATTTT

abundance: .
d_gene: TRBD1
j_gene: TRBJ1-1
v_gene: TRBV6-1
CDR3aa: CASSWTGAEAFF
CDR3nt: TGTGCCAGCAGTTGGACAGGGGCTGAAGCTTTCTTT

abundance: .
d_gene: .
j_gene: TRBJ1-3
v_gene: TRBV10-3
CDR3aa: CAISSPSSGNTIYF
CDR3nt: TGTGCCATCAGCTCCCCCAGCTCTGGAAACACCATATATTTT

abundance: .
d_gene: TRBD2
j_gene: TRBJ2-3
v_gene: TRBV13
CDR3aa: CASSSLGGRRARGADTQYF
CDR3nt: TGTGCCAGCAGCTCCTTGGGGGGTCGTAGGGCCCGGGGGGCAGATACGCAGTATTTT

abundance: .
d_gene: .
j_gene: TRBJ2-5
v_gene: TRBV10-2
CDR3aa: CASSRGAETQYF
CDR3nt: TGCGCCAGCAGCAGGGGAGCAGAGACCCAGTACTTC